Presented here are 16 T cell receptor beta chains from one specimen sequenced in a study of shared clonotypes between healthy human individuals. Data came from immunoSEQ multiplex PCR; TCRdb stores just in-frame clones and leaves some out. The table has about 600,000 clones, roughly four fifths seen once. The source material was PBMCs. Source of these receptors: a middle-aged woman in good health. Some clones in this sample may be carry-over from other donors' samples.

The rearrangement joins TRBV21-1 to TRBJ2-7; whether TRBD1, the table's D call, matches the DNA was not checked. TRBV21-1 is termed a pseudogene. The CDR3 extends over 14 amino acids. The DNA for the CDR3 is TGTGCCAGCAGCAAAGCGGGCAGGACCTACGAGCAGTACTTC. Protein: CASSKAGRTYEQYF.

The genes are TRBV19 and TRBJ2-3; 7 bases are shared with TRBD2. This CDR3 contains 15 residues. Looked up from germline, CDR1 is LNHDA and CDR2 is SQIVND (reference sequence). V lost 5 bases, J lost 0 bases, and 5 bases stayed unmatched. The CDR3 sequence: CASSVSGVSTDTQYF. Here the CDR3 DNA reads TGTGCCAGTAGTGTAAGCGGGGTTAGCACAGATACGCAGTATTTT.

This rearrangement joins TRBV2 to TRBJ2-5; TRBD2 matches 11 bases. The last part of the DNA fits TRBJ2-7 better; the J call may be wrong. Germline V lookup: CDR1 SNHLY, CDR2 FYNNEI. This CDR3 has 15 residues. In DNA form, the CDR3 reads TGTGCCAGCAAGCCCGGGACTAGCGGTCCCTACGAGCAGTACTTC. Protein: CASKPGTSGPYEQYF.

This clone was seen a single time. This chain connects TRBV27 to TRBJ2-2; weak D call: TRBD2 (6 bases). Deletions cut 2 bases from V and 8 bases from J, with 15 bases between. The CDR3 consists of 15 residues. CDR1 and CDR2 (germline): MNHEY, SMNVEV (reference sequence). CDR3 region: CASSLVGGQKGELFF. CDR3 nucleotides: TGTGCCAGCAGTTTAGTGGGAGGTCAAAAGGGGGAGCTGTTTTTT.

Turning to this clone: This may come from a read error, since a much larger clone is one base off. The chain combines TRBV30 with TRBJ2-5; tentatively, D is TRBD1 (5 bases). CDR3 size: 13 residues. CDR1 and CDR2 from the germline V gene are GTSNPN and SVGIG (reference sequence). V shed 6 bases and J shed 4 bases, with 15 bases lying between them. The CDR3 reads CACNRWFGETQYF. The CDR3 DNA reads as TGTGCCTGTAACAGGTGGTTTGGAGAGACCCAGTACTTC.

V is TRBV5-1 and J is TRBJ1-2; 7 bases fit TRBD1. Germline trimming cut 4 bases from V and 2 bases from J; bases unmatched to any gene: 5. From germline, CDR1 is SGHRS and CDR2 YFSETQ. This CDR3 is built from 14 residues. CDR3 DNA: TGCGCCAGCAGCGCTACGACAGGGAACTATGGCTACACCTTC. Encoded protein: CASSATTGNYGYTF.

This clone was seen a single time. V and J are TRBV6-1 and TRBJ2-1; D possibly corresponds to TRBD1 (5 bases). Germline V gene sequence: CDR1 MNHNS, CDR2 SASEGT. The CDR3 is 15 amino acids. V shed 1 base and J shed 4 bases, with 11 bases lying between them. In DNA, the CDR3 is TGTGCCAGCAGTGAAGAGGGGCAGGCTTACAATGAGCAGTTCTTC. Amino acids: CASSEEGQAYNEQFF.

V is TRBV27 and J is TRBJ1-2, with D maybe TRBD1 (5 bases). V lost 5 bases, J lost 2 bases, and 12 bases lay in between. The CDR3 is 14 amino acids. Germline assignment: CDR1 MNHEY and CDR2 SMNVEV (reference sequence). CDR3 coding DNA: TGTGCCAGCAGTGGGGTCAGGGAAAACTATGGCTACACCTTC. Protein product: CASSGVRENYGYTF.

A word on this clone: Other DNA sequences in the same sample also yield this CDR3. The CDR3 DNA sequence: TGCGCCAGCAGCTTGACTAGTGGGTCCGGGGAGCTGTTTTTT. It translates to CASSLTSGSGELFF. The gene calls are TRBV5-1 and TRBJ2-2, with D possibly being TRBD2 (5 bases). Between the trimmed V and J ends, which lost 1 base and 6 bases, there was a span of 10 bases. Germline-derived CDR1 and CDR2 are SGHRS and YFSETQ. The CDR3 has 14 amino acids.

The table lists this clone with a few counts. The CDR3 DNA reads as TGTGCCAGCAGCTTGGGAGAACCCTACGAGCAGTACTTC. As protein: CASSLGEPYEQYF. The chain couples TRBV11-2 to TRBJ2-7, with a tentative D call TRBD2 (5 bases). This CDR3 spans 13 amino acids. The germline V gene encodes CDR1 SGHAT and CDR2 FQNNGV. V shed 3 bases and J shed 2 bases, with 8 bases lying between them.

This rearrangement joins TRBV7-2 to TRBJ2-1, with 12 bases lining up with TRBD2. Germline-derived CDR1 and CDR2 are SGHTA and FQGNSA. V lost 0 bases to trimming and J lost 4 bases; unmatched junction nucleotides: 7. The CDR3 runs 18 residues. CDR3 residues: CASSLALAGGGAYNEQFF. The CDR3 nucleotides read TGTGCCAGCAGCTTAGCCCTAGCGGGAGGGGGGGCTTACAATGAGCAGTTCTTC.

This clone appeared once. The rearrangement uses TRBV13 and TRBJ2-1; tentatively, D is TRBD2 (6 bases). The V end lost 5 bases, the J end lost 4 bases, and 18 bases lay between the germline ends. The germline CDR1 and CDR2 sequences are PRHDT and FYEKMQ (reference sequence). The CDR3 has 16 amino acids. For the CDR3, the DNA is TGTGCCAGCAGCCCGACCGTGGCTAGCGCGTACAATGAGCAGTTCTTC. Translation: CASSPTVASAYNEQFF.

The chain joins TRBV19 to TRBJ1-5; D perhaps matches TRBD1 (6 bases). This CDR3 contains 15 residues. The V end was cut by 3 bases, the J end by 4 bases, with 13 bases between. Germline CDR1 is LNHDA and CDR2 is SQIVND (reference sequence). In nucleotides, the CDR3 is TGTGCCAGTAGTATTAAGTGGGGGCGTAATCAGCCCCAGCATTTT. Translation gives CASSIKWGRNQPQHF.

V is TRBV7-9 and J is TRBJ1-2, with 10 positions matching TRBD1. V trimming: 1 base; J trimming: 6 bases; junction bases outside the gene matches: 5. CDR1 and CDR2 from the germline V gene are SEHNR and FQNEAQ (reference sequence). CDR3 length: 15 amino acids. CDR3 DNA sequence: TGTGCCAGCAGCTTAGGAGCCGGGACAGGGGATGGCTACACCTTC. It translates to CASSLGAGTGDGYTF.

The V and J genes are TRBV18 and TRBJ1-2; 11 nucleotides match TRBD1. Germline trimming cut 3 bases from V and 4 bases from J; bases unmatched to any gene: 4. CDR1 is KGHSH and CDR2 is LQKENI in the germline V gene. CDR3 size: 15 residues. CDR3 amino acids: CASSPGQGETYGYTF. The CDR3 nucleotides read TGTGCCAGCTCACCGGGACAGGGGGAGACCTATGGCTACACCTTC.

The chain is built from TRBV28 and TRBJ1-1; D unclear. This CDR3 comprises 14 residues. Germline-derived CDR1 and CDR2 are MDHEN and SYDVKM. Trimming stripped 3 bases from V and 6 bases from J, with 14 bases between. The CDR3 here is CASSLVGPVSEAFF. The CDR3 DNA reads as TGTGCCAGCAGTTTGGTAGGACCCGTGTCTGAAGCTTTCTTT.